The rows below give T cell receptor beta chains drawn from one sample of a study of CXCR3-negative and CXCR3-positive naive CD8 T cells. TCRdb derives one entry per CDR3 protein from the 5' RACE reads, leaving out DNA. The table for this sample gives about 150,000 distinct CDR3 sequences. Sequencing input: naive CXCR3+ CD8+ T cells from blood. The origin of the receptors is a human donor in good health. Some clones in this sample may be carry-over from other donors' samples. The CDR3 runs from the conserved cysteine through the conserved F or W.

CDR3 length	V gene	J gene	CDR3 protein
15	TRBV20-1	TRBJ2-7	CSARDYMAGTYEQYF
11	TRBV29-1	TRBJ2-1	CSALSGNEQFF
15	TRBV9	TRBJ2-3	CASSVLSGSTDTQYF
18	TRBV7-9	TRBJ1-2	CASSSVHTPDRGSYGYTF
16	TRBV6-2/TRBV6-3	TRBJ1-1	CASSLVIGTANTEAFF
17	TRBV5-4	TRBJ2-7	CASSGGLAGAASYEQYF
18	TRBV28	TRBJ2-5	CASSFPASGGGAQETQYF
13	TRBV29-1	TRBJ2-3	CSVEGGQTDTQYF
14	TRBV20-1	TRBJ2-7	CSARGRQEFYEQYF
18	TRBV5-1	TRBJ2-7	CASSFKTGLRDFSYEQYF
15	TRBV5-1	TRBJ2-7	CASSSGTGGTYEQYF
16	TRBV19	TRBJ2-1	CASSISGHSSYNEQFF
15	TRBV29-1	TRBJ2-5	CSIEPSRVESETQYF
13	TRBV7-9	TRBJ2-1	CASSLDRDRLTFF
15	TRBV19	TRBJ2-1	CASSIGTGAPNEQFF
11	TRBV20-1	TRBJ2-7	CSVSRGGEQYF
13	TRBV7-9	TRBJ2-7	CASSLDYSYEQYF
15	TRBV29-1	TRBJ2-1	CSVDPAWDSYNEQFF
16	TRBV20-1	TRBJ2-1	CSARDRSSGEYNEQFF
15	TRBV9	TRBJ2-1	CASSGYSESYNEQFF
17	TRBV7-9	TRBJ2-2	CASSLERTIANTGELFF
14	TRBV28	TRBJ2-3	CAAFEGAVADTQYF
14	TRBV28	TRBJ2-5	CASSPRLDPSSQYF
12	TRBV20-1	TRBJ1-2	CSALRANYGYTF
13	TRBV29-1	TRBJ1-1	CSGIWWGDTEAFF
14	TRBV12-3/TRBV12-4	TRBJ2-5	CASSPTYNQETQYF
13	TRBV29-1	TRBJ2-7	CSVVWDQSYEQYF
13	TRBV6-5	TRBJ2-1	CASRAELYNEQFF
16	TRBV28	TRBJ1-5	CASSFLQGNSNQPQHF
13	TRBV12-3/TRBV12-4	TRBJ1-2	CASSSLSDYGYTF
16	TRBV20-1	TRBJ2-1	CSAERGGIYSYNEQFF
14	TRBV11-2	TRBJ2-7	CASSAAGGGYEQYF
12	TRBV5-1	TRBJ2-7	CASSPPFGEQYF